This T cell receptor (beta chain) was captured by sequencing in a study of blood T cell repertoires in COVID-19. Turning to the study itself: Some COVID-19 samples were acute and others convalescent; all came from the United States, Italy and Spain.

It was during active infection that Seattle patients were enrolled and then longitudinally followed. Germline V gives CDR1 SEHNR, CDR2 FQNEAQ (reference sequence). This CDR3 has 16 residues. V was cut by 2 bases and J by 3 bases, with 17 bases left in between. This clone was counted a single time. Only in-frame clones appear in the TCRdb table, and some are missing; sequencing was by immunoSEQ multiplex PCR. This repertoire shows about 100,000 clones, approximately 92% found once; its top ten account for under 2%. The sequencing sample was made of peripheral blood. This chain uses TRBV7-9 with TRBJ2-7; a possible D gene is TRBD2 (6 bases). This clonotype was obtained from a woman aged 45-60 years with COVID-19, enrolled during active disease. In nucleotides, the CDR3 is TGTGCCAGCAGCTTATGGATCGGGACGGGGGACTACGAGCAGTACTTC. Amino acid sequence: CASSLWIGTGDYEQYF.